This passage covers 8 T cell receptor beta chains from one sample sequenced in a study of blood T cell repertoires in COVID-19. This table comes from immunoSEQ multiplex PCR, and its TCRdb copy is limited to in-frame clones, with some not included. The top ten clones hold approximately 1.5% of a sample with roughly 220,000 clones, about 79% of them seen once. The sample taken for sequencing was peripheral blood. The receptors were sampled from a woman in her thirties or forties who had recovered from COVID-19.

This clone was seen once. The V gene is TRBV7-2, the J gene TRBJ1-2; 7 bases match TRBD1. Germline CDR1 SGHTA, CDR2 FQGNSA. CDR3 length: 15 residues. The trim removed 5 bases at V and 7 bases at J, leaving 13 bases unmatched. The CDR3 protein is CASSPPGQHLGGYTF. The CDR3 bases are TGTGCCAGCAGCCCTCCGGGACAGCATCTAGGTGGCTACACCTTC.

The DNA for the CDR3 is TGTGCCAGCAGTTTGGCGGGGGGGCCCGGCGAGCAGTACTTC. It translates to CASSLAGGPGEQYF. This chain uses TRBV6-6 with TRBJ2-7, with 9 bases that match TRBD2. The CDR3 consists of 14 residues. With 4 bases clipped from V and 6 bases from J, the junction kept 7 bases outside the gene matches. Germline V lookup: CDR1 MNHNY, CDR2 SVGAGI (reference sequence).

The gene calls are TRBV18 and TRBJ2-7; D might be TRBD2 (6 bases). The V gene lost 9 bases and the J gene lost 3 bases, with 18 bases spanning the gap. This CDR3 comprises 14 residues. Germline V gives CDR1 KGHSH, CDR2 LQKENI. This CDR3 reads CASSRASEGYEQYF. The CDR3 DNA reads as TGTGCCAGTTCCAGGGCTAGCGAAGGCTACGAGCAGTACTTC.

J is TRBJ1-4 and V is TRBV27, with a possible D match to TRBD1 (6 bases). The V and J ends lost 7 bases and 4 bases respectively, with 16 bases between them. CDR1 and CDR2 (germline): MNHEY, SMNVEV (reference sequence). This CDR3 has 15 amino acids. Here the CDR3 reads CASTRGGLINEKLFF. CDR3 in DNA: TGTGCCAGCACTAGGGGGGGACTAATTAATGAAAAACTGTTTTTT. Together with reference TRBV27 and TRBJ1-4, the CDR3 gives the full variable domain: EAQVTQNPRYLITVTGKKLTVTCSQNMNHEYMSWYRQDPGLGLRQIYYSMNVEVTDKGDVPEGYKVSRKEKRNFPLILESPSPNQTSLYFCASTRGGLINEKLFFGSGTQLSVL.

The rearrangement links TRBV5-6 to TRBJ2-7; D perhaps matches TRBD1 (7 bases). Germline assignment: CDR1 SGHDT and CDR2 YYEEEE. This CDR3 comprises 15 residues. Trimming removed 1 base from V and 4 bases from J, with 15 bases in between. CDR3 residues: CASSLLSGGRYEQYF. The CDR3 DNA sequence: TGTGCCAGCAGCTTGCTTTCAGGGGGGAGGTACGAGCAGTACTTC.

The V call is TRBV12-5, the J call TRBJ2-1, with TRBD2 matching 10 bases. Germline V CDR1 and CDR2: LGHNT, FRNRAP. The CDR3 consists of 14 residues. V dropped 7 bases and J dropped 9; count of bases not matched to a gene: 9. CDR3 amino acids: CASANSGGLSEQFF. For the CDR3, the DNA is TGTGCTAGTGCTAATAGCGGGGGGCTAAGTGAGCAGTTCTTC.

This clone was seen many times. The V gene is TRBV4-3, the J gene TRBJ2-1; TRBD1 is a possible D gene (5 bases). Deletions cut 0 bases from V and 4 bases from J, with 10 bases between. CDR1 and CDR2 from the germline V gene are LGHNA and YSLEER. The length of the CDR3 is 15 residues. This CDR3 is CASSQDGNRYNEQFF. The CDR3 DNA reads TGCGCCAGCAGCCAAGATGGTAACAGGTACAATGAGCAGTTCTTC.

This chain joins TRBV30 and TRBJ1-6, with TRBD1 as a possible D gene (5 bases). V shed 2 bases and J shed 8 bases, with 10 bases lying between them. CDR1 is GTSNPN and CDR2 is SVGIG in the germline V gene (reference sequence). The CDR3 loop spans 13 amino acids. In DNA form, the CDR3 reads TGTGCCTGGAGTACAGGTTTAGATTCACCCCTCCACTTT. Translating it yields CAWSTGLDSPLHF.